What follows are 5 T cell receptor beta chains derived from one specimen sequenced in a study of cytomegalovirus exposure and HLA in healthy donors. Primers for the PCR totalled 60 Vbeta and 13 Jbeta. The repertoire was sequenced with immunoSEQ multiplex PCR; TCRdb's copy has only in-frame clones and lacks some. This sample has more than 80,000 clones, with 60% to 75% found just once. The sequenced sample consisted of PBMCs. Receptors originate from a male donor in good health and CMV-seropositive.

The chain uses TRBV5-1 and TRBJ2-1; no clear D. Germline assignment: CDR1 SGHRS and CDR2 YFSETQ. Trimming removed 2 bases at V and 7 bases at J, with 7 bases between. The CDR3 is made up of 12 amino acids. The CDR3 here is CASSFFYNEQFF. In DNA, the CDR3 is TGCGCCAGCAGCTTCTTCTATAATGAGCAGTTCTTC. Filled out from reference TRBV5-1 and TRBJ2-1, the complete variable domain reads KAGVTQTPRYLIKTRGQQVTLSCSPISGHRSVSWYQQTPGQGLQFLFEYFSETQRNKGNFPGRFSGRQFSNSRSEMNVSTLELGDSALYLCASSFFYNEQFFGPGTRLTVL.

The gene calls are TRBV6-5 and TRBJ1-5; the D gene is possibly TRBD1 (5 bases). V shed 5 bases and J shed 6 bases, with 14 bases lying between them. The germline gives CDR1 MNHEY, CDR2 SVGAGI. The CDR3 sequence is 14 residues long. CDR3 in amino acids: CASSPGVGIQPQHF. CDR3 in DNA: TGTGCCAGCAGTCCGGGGGTGGGGATTCAGCCCCAGCATTTT.

The CDR3 spells CASSEGGESYEQYF. The CDR3 nucleotides are TGTGCCAGCAGCGAGGGGGGGGAGTCCTACGAGCAGTACTTC. The rearrangement links TRBV7-2 to TRBJ2-7, with D perhaps TRBD2 (7 bases). Germline CDR1 is SGHTA and CDR2 is FQGNSA. V shed 5 bases and J shed 1 base, with 12 bases lying between them. This CDR3 spans 14 amino acids.

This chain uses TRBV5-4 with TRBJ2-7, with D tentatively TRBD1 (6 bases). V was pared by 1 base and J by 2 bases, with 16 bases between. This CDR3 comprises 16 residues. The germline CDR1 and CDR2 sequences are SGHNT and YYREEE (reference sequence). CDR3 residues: CASSLYPQGITYEQYF. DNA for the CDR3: TGTGCCAGCAGCTTGTACCCACAGGGTATAACCTACGAGCAGTACTTC.

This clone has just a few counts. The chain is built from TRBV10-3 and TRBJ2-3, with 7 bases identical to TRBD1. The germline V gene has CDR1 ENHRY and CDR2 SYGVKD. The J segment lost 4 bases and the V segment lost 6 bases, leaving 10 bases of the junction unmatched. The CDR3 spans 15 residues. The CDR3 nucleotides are TGTGCCATCAGCCCACAGGGGCTGTTGTCAGATACGCAGTATTTT. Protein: CAISPQGLLSDTQYF.